Listed below are T cell receptor beta chains from one sample, sequenced in a study of blood T cell repertoires in COVID-19. Only in-frame clones appear in the TCRdb table, and some are missing; sequencing was by immunoSEQ multiplex PCR. The sample lists some 200,000 clones; over 60% were seen once. The sample taken for sequencing was peripheral blood. The origin of the receptors is a woman aged 65 to 85 with acute or convalescent COVID-19. Each CDR3 is given with its conserved first and last residue. A D gene is named only where the DNA matches it firmly. Size values are once, few and many counts, or a class for expanded clones, and some rows have none.

V: TRBV7-2
J: TRBJ1-1
size: once
D: .
DNA: TGTGCCAGCAGCTTAGGACAGGTGAACACTGAAGCTTTCTTT
CDR3: CASSLGQVNTEAFF

V: TRBV12-5
J: TRBJ2-3
size: once
D: .
DNA: TGTGCTAGTGCTGGCCCAGGCACAGATACGCAGTATTTT
CDR3: CASAGPGTDTQYF

V: TRBV18
J: TRBJ2-7
size: .
D: TRBD1
DNA: TGTGCCAGCTCACCTCCCGGACAGGGGAACTACGAGCAGTACTTC
CDR3: CASSPPGQGNYEQYF

V: TRBV7-2
J: TRBJ2-3
size: .
D: .
DNA: TGTGCCAGCAGCCCAGGGGCAAGCCCCGGCAGGGATACGCAGTATTTT
CDR3: CASSPGASPGRDTQYF

V: TRBV5-5
J: TRBJ2-2
size: .
D: TRBD1
DNA: TGTGCCAGCAGCCTAGTCATTACAGGGGTCGGGGAGCTGTTTTTT
CDR3: CASSLVITGVGELFF

V: TRBV3-1/TRBV3-2
J: TRBJ1-1
size: .
D: .
DNA: TGTGCCAGCAGCCAGCGACGGGGAAGGGCTGAAGCTTTCTTT
CDR3: CASSQRRGRAEAFF

V: TRBV19
J: TRBJ2-1
size: .
D: TRBD2
DNA: TGTGCCAGTAGTGTGATAGCGGGGGCGGGGTACAATGAGCAGTTCTTC
CDR3: CASSVIAGAGYNEQFF

V: TRBV5-1
J: TRBJ2-5
size: .
D: .
DNA: TGCGCCAGCAGCTTAGTAGGGGACCAAGAGACCCAGTACTTC
CDR3: CASSLVGDQETQYF

V: TRBV9
J: TRBJ1-6
size: .
D: .
DNA: TGTGCCAGCAGCGCGCTCGGGGGTTACTCACCCCTCCACTTT
CDR3: CASSALGGYSPLHF

V: TRBV11-2
J: TRBJ2-7
size: .
D: .
DNA: TGTGCCAGCAGCCCAGGGCAGGGTTCCTACGAGCAGTACTTC
CDR3: CASSPGQGSYEQYF

V: TRBV28
J: TRBJ1-6
size: .
D: .
DNA: TGTGCCAGCAGTCCCCCCAGGGAGGCCTATAATTCACCCCTCCACTTT
CDR3: CASSPPREAYNSPLHF

V: TRBV18
J: TRBJ2-2
size: .
D: .
DNA: TGTGCCAGCTCACCAGCGACAGTTTATAGGGGCACCGGGGAGCTGTTTTTT
CDR3: CASSPATVYRGTGELFF

V: TRBV19
J: TRBJ2-3
size: .
D: TRBD1
DNA: TGTGCCAGTACGAGCGGACAGGGTAGCACAGATACGCAGTATTTT
CDR3: CASTSGQGSTDTQYF

V: TRBV11-2
J: TRBJ1-2
size: .
D: TRBD1
DNA: TGTGCCAGCAGCCCCGTAATAGGGGGCGACTATGGCTACACCTTC
CDR3: CASSPVIGGDYGYTF

V: TRBV18
J: TRBJ2-1
size: .
D: .
DNA: TGTGCCAGCTCATCGACGGAGGTCGATGGTGTGTTCTTC
CDR3: CASSSTEVDGVFF

V: TRBV9
J: TRBJ1-6
size: .
D: .
DNA: TGTGCCAGCAGCGTAGCCGGCAGGGAAAATTCACCCCTCCACTTT
CDR3: CASSVAGRENSPLHF

V: TRBV6-1
J: TRBJ1-1
size: .
D: .
DNA: TGTGCCAGCAGTGAAGGGGGCCTAGGCTACACTGAAGCTTTCTTT
CDR3: CASSEGGLGYTEAFF

V: TRBV7-9
J: TRBJ2-1
size: .
D: .
DNA: TGTGCCAGCAGCGCTGGATCAGGATACAATGAGCAGTTCTTC
CDR3: CASSAGSGYNEQFF

V: TRBV2
J: TRBJ2-5
size: .
D: TRBD2
DNA: TGTGCCAGCAGCGCAGGACTAGCCCAAGAGACCCAGTACTTC
CDR3: CASSAGLAQETQYF

V: TRBV4-1
J: TRBJ2-2
size: .
D: TRBD2
DNA: TGCGCCAGCAGCCGAGAAGTAGCGGGGGGGACGAACACCGGGGAGCTGTTTTTT
CDR3: CASSREVAGGTNTGELFF

V: TRBV6-4
J: TRBJ2-2
size: .
D: .
DNA: TGTGCCAGCAGTGAGGAGGGGGCATTGCACACCGGGGAGCTGTTTTTT
CDR3: CASSEEGALHTGELFF

V: TRBV2
J: TRBJ2-1
size: once
D: TRBD1
DNA: TGTGCCAGCAGAGTTGACAGGGCCTCCTACAATGAGCAGTTCTTC
CDR3: CASRVDRASYNEQFF

V: TRBV30
J: TRBJ1-1
size: .
D: .
DNA: TGTGCCTGGAGTCGAACTGGGGGGACTGAAGCTTTCTTT
CDR3: CAWSRTGGTEAFF

V: TRBV18
J: TRBJ2-7
size: .
D: .
DNA: TGTGCCAGCTCACCGCTACAGGGCCACGAGCAGTACTTC
CDR3: CASSPLQGHEQYF

V: TRBV15
J: TRBJ1-1
size: .
D: .
DNA: TGTGCCACCAGCAGAGACAGGGCCGATTTGGGCACTGAAGCTTTCTTT
CDR3: CATSRDRADLGTEAFF

V: TRBV19
J: TRBJ2-2
size: .
D: TRBD1
DNA: TGTGCCAGTAGGGACAGGGGGGAAATCGGGGAGCTGTTTTTT
CDR3: CASRDRGEIGELFF

V: TRBV5-6
J: TRBJ2-3
size: .
D: .
DNA: TGTGCCAGCAGCTTGGAGGAGAGGGCAGATACGCAGTATTTT
CDR3: CASSLEERADTQYF

V: TRBV12-3/TRBV12-4
J: TRBJ2-7
size: .
D: .
DNA: TGTGCCAGCAGTTCTAGACCGAGCTACGAGCAGTACTTC
CDR3: CASSSRPSYEQYF

V: TRBV11-3
J: TRBJ2-5
size: .
D: TRBD2
DNA: TGTGCCAGCAGCCCAGGCTTTGGCGGGGGAGAGACCCAGTACTTC
CDR3: CASSPGFGGGETQYF

V: TRBV21-1
J: TRBJ2-2
size: .
D: .
DNA: TGTGCCAGGAGAACGTTCACCGGGGAGCTGTTTTTT
CDR3: CARRTFTGELFF

V: TRBV18
J: TRBJ1-2
size: .
D: TRBD1
DNA: TGTGCCAGCTCACCAGGTACAGGGGCTAACGGCTATGGCTACACCTTC
CDR3: CASSPGTGANGYGYTF

V: TRBV29-1
J: TRBJ2-1
size: .
D: .
DNA: TGCAGCGTTGAAAGGGCGTCGGGGGGCTCAAGTGAGCAGTTCTTC
CDR3: CSVERASGGSSEQFF

V: TRBV12-3/TRBV12-4
J: TRBJ1-4
size: .
D: .
DNA: TGTGCCAGCAGTTTCGCTACTGAAAAACTGTTTTTT
CDR3: CASSFATEKLFF

V: TRBV6-2/TRBV6-3
J: TRBJ2-2
size: .
D: .
DNA: TGTGCCAGCAGTTTAGGTGGGGGCCGAAACACCGGGGAGCTGTTTTTT
CDR3: CASSLGGGRNTGELFF

V: TRBV7-2
J: TRBJ1-5
size: many
D: .
DNA: TGTGCCAGCAGCATAAATCAGGGCCGCGAGCAGCCCCAGCATTTT
CDR3: CASSINQGREQPQHF

V: TRBV6-5
J: TRBJ2-3
size: .
D: TRBD2
DNA: TGTGCCAGCAGTTACGGCCCAGCGGGGGAATATACGCAGTATTTT
CDR3: CASSYGPAGEYTQYF

V: TRBV11-2
J: TRBJ2-5
size: .
D: TRBD1
DNA: TGTGCCAGCAGCTTAGGATCGGGACAGCTCAGAGGAGAGACCCAGTACTTC
CDR3: CASSLGSGQLRGETQYF